One and the same sample provided the 19 T cell receptor beta chains below, sequenced in a study of blood T cell repertoires in COVID-19. The assay was immunoSEQ multiplex PCR, and TCRdb's table has in-frame clones only and misses some. The repertoire consists of over 200,000 clones, with about 90% occurring once and the leading ten covering 1.9%. The specimen sequenced was peripheral blood. The receptors shown here come from a man aged 40-49 years with active or convalescent COVID-19.

J is TRBJ2-7 and V is TRBV5-8, with 7 bases fitting TRBD1. Germline V gene sequence: CDR1 SGHTS, CDR2 YDEGEE. The CDR3 is made up of 15 amino acids. V lost 4 bases to trimming and J lost 3 bases; unmatched junction nucleotides: 10. In nucleotides, the CDR3 is TGTGCCAGCAGCCCGACAGGGATCAGCTACTACGAGCAGTACTTC. This codes for CASSPTGISYYEQYF.

V usage is TRBV28 and J usage is TRBJ2-1; TRBD1 is a possible D gene (5 bases). V was cut by 5 bases and J by 2 bases, with 10 bases left in between. Germline V lookup: CDR1 MDHEN, CDR2 SYDVKM. This CDR3 has 14 amino acids. The CDR3: CASSTGETYNEQFF. The CDR3 DNA sequence: TGTGCCAGCAGTACAGGCGAAACCTACAATGAGCAGTTCTTC.

Of note for this clone: Other DNA sequences from this sample encode an identical CDR3 as well. The CDR3 nucleotides read TGTGCCAGCAGCTCGACAGGGGTGGTCACTGAAGCTTTCTTT. Translated: CASSSTGVVTEAFF. The chain couples TRBV7-3 to TRBJ1-1; 8 positions agree with TRBD1. This CDR3 contains 14 residues. CDR1 is SGHTA, CDR2 FQGTGA, per germline. V lost 4 bases and J lost 4; bases outside the gene matches: 5.

About this clone itself: One end of the junction fails to match germline, which may point to a read error. The gene calls are TRBV11-2 and TRBJ1-1; the match to TRBD1 covers 7 bases. Germline values: CDR1 SGHAT, CDR2 FQNNGV. The CDR3 totals 12 residues. CDR3 sequence (DNA): TGTGCCAGCAGCCCGGACAGGACTGAGGCTTTCTTT. This translates into CASSPDRTEAFF.

This clone was seen a few times. The rearrangement uses TRBV5-4 and TRBJ2-7; 8 bases match TRBD2. This CDR3 is 15 amino acids long. With V trimmed by 3 bases and J by 6 bases, 11 bases remained unmatched. Germline V gives CDR1 SGHNT, CDR2 YYREEE (reference sequence). Here the CDR3 DNA reads TGTGCCAGCAGCTCCCGGTCAGTAGCGGGATCCGAGCAGTACTTC. Protein sequence: CASSSRSVAGSEQYF.

This clone has only a few counts. The chain links TRBV19 to TRBJ1-5, with D possibly being TRBD1 (6 bases). V lost 5 bases and J 5 bases, leaving 13 bases between the germline ends. CDR3 length: 14 amino acids. Per the germline V gene, CDR1 is LNHDA and CDR2 is SQIVND (reference sequence). In nucleotides, the CDR3 is TGTGCCAGTAGTCCAGACAGGACTCATCAGCCCCAGCATTTT. Its translation: CASSPDRTHQPQHF.

CDR3 protein: CASSLVGDSLLTGELFF. DNA of the CDR3: TGTGCCAGCAGCTTAGTCGGGGACAGTCTGCTGACCGGGGAGCTGTTTTTT. V and J are TRBV13 and TRBJ2-2; 7 nucleotides match TRBD1. The germline V gene encodes CDR1 PRHDT and CDR2 FYEKMQ (reference sequence). This CDR3 is built from 17 residues. Trimming took 1 base from V and 5 from J; bases not matched to a gene: 10.

The V call is TRBV3-1 (or the pseudogene TRBV3-2), the J call TRBJ1-1, with D possibly matching TRBD1 (6 bases). The CDR3 is 12 amino acids. Germline CDR1 and CDR2: LGHDT and YNNKEL (reference sequence). The V end lost 1 base, the J end lost 10 bases, and 10 bases lay between the germline ends. CDR3 nucleotides: TGTGCCAGCAGCCAAGCCAGGGGAAGAGCTTTCTTT. This codes for CASSQARGRAFF.

The genes are TRBV2 and TRBJ2-7; D is possibly TRBD1 (6 bases). V lost 9 bases and J 4 bases, leaving 19 bases between the germline ends. The CDR3 is made up of 14 amino acids. Germline V gene lookup returns CDR1 SNHLY and CDR2 FYNNEI. The CDR3 nucleotides read TGTGCCAGTACCGTGAGGGGGAATTGGTACGAGCAGTACTTC. Translated: CASTVRGNWYEQYF. Looking up the rest from reference TRBV2 and TRBJ2-7 gives the full variable domain: EPEVTQTPSHQVTQMGQEVILRCVPISNHLYFYWYRQILGQKVEFLVSFYNNEISEKSEIFDDQFSVERPDGSNFTLKIRSTKLEDSAMYFCASTVRGNWYEQYFGPGTRLTVT.

The V call is TRBV9, the J call TRBJ2-3; 14 nucleotides align to TRBD2. The CDR3 sequence is 16 residues long. The V segment lost 3 bases and the J segment 6 bases; nucleotides outside the gene matches: 6. From germline, CDR1 is SGDLS and CDR2 YYNGEE. In DNA form, the CDR3 reads TGTGCCAGCAGCGCGGGACTAGCGGGAGTTTCGGATACGCAGTATTTT. Translated, it gives CASSAGLAGVSDTQYF.

This rearrangement joins TRBV11-2 to TRBJ2-3; D is perhaps TRBD1 (5 bases). The CDR3 has 16 amino acids. V was trimmed by 1 base and J by 2 bases, leaving 13 bases between them. Per the germline V gene, CDR1 is SGHAT and CDR2 is FQNNGV. CDR3 coding DNA: TGTGCCAGCAGCTTAGTCCCAGGGAAAGTCACAGATACGCAGTATTTT. Protein: CASSLVPGKVTDTQYF.

J is TRBJ2-7 and V is TRBV6-6, with 8 bases aligning to TRBD2. In germline, CDR1 is MNHNY, CDR2 SVGAGI (reference sequence). CDR3 size: 15 residues. V dropped 6 bases and J dropped 6; count of bases not matched to a gene: 13. Here the CDR3 DNA reads TGTGCCAGCAGCCACGGGACTAGGGGCCTCGGCGAGCAGTACTTC. Translated: CASSHGTRGLGEQYF.

The chain combines TRBV10-2 with TRBJ1-6; no reliable D call. CDR1 and CDR2 (germline): WSHSY, SAAADI. Deletions cut 8 bases from V and 1 base from J, with 6 bases between. The CDR3 sequence is 13 residues long. This chain's CDR3 is CASVRSYNSPLHF. The CDR3 nucleotides read TGCGCCAGCGTCAGGTCCTATAATTCACCCCTCCACTTT.

The V call is TRBV27, the J call TRBJ2-7, with 11 bases identical to TRBD2. Germline V lookup: CDR1 MNHEY, CDR2 SMNVEV (reference sequence). Trimming removed 6 bases from V and 3 bases from J; junction bases left unmatched: 7. CDR3 size: 15 residues. The CDR3 DNA reads TGTGCCAGCAGCTCTCCGACTAGCGGGGTCTACGAGCAGTACTTC. It is translated as CASSSPTSGVYEQYF.

This chain uses TRBV13 with TRBJ1-4; D unclear. The ends were cut back, 0 bases at V and 7 bases at J, with 9 bases in the middle. The CDR3 is made up of 14 amino acids. Germline lookup yields CDR1 PRHDT and CDR2 FYEKMQ (reference sequence). CDR3 region: CASSLGLSGEKLFF. Written as DNA, the CDR3 is TGTGCCAGCAGCTTAGGGCTATCAGGTGAAAAACTGTTTTTT.

The chain employs TRBV10-1 and TRBJ1-2; no clear D gene. The germline CDR1 and CDR2 sequences are WNHNN and SYGVQD (reference sequence). This CDR3 is built from 18 residues. V was pared by 0 bases and J by 8 bases, with 25 bases between. CDR3 loop: CASSESTLGLANPPGYTF. CDR3 nucleotides: TGCGCCAGCAGTGAGTCGACCCTAGGCCTGGCGAATCCGCCGGGCTACACCTTC.

This chain links TRBV29-1 with TRBJ2-3; 12 positions agree with TRBD1. The CDR3 has 17 amino acids. The V gene end was trimmed by 1 base and the J gene end by 3 bases; junction bases not matched to a gene: 8. Germline lookup yields CDR1 SQVTM and CDR2 ANQGSEA. The CDR3 DNA reads as TGCAGCGTTGAAGGCGGGACAGGGGGCGAGTTGACAGATACGCAGTATTTT. This codes for CSVEGGTGGELTDTQYF.

This chain joins TRBV9 and TRBJ1-5; D remains ambiguous. The CDR3 runs to 14 residues. Germline CDR1 and CDR2: SGDLS and YYNGEE. V lost 0 bases, J lost 1 base, and 5 bases lay in between. The CDR3 bases are TGTGCCAGCAGCGTAGACAGAAGCAATCAGCCCCAGCATTTT. This sequence encodes CASSVDRSNQPQHF. The full variable domain, with the rest looked up from reference TRBV9 and TRBJ1-5, is DSGVTQTPKHLITATGQRVTLRCSPRSGDLSVYWYQQSLDQGLQFLIQYYNGEERAKGNILERFSAQQFPDLHSELNLSSLELGDSALYFCASSVDRSNQPQHFGDGTRLSIL.

This clone was detected only once. The chain combines TRBV27 with TRBJ1-2, with D hard to call. With 3 bases removed from V and 8 bases from J, the gap between germline ends came to 13 bases. In germline, CDR1 is MNHEY, CDR2 SMNVEV (reference sequence). The CDR3 totals 13 residues. The CDR3 region has the DNA TGTGCCAGCAGTTTTGAAGGAGCTTCGGGCTACACCTTC. Protein: CASSFEGASGYTF.